The entry below describes one T cell receptor beta chain. The antigen is unknown. PCR primers comprised 60 Vbeta and 13 Jbeta primers. The table came from immunoSEQ multiplex PCR; TCRdb's copy has only in-frame clones and leaves some out. The table shows about 130,000 clones, with 77% occurring only once. The source of the sample is a study of cytomegalovirus exposure and HLA in healthy donors. Findings of the study overall: According to an earlier analysis, most TCR beta V segments yielded productive rearrangements about 87% or about 30% of the time.

V shed 4 bases and J 6 bases; nucleotides not matched to a gene: 14. The CDR3 extends over 17 amino acids. Germline V gene data show CDR1 as MGHRA and CDR2 as YSYEKL. The receptor comes from a male donor in good health and CMV-seropositive. The chain carries TRBV4-1 and TRBJ1-5; 8 bases are a match to TRBD1. The sample consisted of PBMCs. The CDR3 sequence: CASSRTTLRGPGQPQHF. Written as DNA, the CDR3 is TGCGCCAGCAGCCGGACGACCCTCAGGGGGCCGGGTCAGCCCCAGCATTTT.